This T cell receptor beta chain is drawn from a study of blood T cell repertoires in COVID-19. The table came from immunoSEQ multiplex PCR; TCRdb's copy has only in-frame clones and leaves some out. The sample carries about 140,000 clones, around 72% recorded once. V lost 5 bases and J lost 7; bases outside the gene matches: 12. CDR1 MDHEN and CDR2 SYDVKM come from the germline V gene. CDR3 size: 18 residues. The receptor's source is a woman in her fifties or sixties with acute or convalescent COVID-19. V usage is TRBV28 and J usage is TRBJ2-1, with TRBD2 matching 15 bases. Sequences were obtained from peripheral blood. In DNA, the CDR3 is TGTGCCAGCAGTCAAAGGACTAGCGGGAGGGCCGGTGAAAATGAGCAGTTCTTC. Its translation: CASSQRTSGRAGENEQFF.